This T cell receptor (beta chain) was identified during a study of graft-versus-host responses after intestinal transplantation. Study-wide background: Grafts that recipients had were multivisceral, liver-intestinal, or isolated intestinal transplants. Points from the study as a whole: Recipient marrow harbored GvH clones, some of which surfaced first in ileum or blood. When patients had graft-donor T cell macrochimerism, their allografts held high graft-versus-host to host-versus-graft clonal ratios. Levels of circulating GvH clones at their peak were associated with early post-transplant HvG declines.

This table comes from immunoSEQ multiplex PCR, and its TCRdb copy is limited to in-frame clones, with some not included. The sample contains about 54,000 clones, more than 80% of which appear only once. On this clone: The antigen remains undetermined.

Trimming removed 8 bases at V and 4 bases at J, with 12 bases between. The V gene's germline CDR1 is MNHNS and CDR2 SASEGT. The CDR3 consists of 13 residues. The material was PBMCs, obtained nearly 670 days after intestinal transplant. The chain has TRBV6-1 and TRBJ1-3; tentative D call: TRBD1 (5 bases). The receptor was isolated from a human patient who received an intestinal transplant, so some T cells may come from the graft donor. CDR3 DNA: TGTGCCAGCGTGCCCAGGGTCGGAAACACCATATATTTT. Translated: CASVPRVGNTIYF.